The clone carrying this T cell receptor beta chain turned up a few times. Its antigen is not known. CDR3 size: 17 residues. V shed 2 bases and J shed 1 base, with 17 bases lying between them. Germline V CDR1 and CDR2: SGHTA, FQGNSA. Primers for the PCR totalled 60 Vbeta and 13 Jbeta. Method: immunoSEQ multiplex PCR; TCRdb's copy keeps in-frame clones and lacks some. The sample contains about 200,000 clones, approximately 82% of which appear only once. The data were taken from a study of cytomegalovirus exposure and HLA in healthy donors. Whole-study context: In a previous analysis, around 120 million unique TCR beta sequences were found from 150 million to 200 million T cells.

Findings and limits, study-wide: An analysis that was carried out later associated some 17,000 TCR beta sequences with HLA alleles at 0.05 false discovery rate. Three chains tied to CMV proved CMV antigen-specific in vitro.

The receptor comes from a woman aged 18-29 years in good health and CMV-seronegative. The V call is TRBV7-2, the J call TRBJ1-2, with D possibly TRBD1 on 6 matching bases. Source material: PBMCs. The CDR3 DNA sequence: TGTGCCAGCAGCTTAACTGACAGGCCGGGCCTTAACTATGGCTACACCTTC. Translating it yields CASSLTDRPGLNYGYTF.